These T cell receptor delta chains were read from a single sample in a study of gamma-delta T cells after stem cell transplantation. With CATT, TCRdb re-called clones from the RT-PCR reads. The sample includes a few thousand delta-chain clones, less than 4% of them seen just once. The material sequenced was gamma-delta T cells. These receptors came from a human donor. It is not recorded whose cells these are; they may come from a transplant donor. The CDR3 runs from the conserved cysteine through the conserved F or W. The order of the fields is V gene, clone size, J gene, D gene, CDR3 DNA, CDR3 protein. A D gene is named only where the DNA matches it firmly. Some rows mark clone size as missing; the rest say once, few, many or name a class of expanded clone.

TRDV2,medium-sized,TRDJ1,.,TGTGCCTGTGACACCGTGGTAGGATCACGAACTGGGGATAAACTCATCTTT,CACDTVVGSRTGDKLIF
TRDV1,few,TRDJ1,.,TGTGCTCTTGGGGACCTAACGGCCCCTGGGTGGGGTCTCGCCGATAAACTCATCTTT,CALGDLTAPGWGLADKLIF
TRDV2,medium-sized,TRDJ3,TRDD3,TGTGCCTGTGACACCGTAGTCCCGGGGGATACTTTCTGGGACACCCGACAGATGTTTTTC,CACDTVVPGDTFWDTRQMFF
TRDV2,medium-sized,TRDJ3,TRDD3,TGTGCCTGTGACACCGGCGGGCTGGGGGACTCCCCACCCTGGGACACCCGACAGATGTTTTTC,CACDTGGLGDSPPWDTRQMFF
TRDV2,.,TRDJ3,TRDD3,TGTGCCTGTGACTCCGTACTGGGGGATACTAGCTCCTGGGACACCCGACAGATGTTTTTC,CACDSVLGDTSSWDTRQMFF
TRDV1,medium-sized,TRDJ1,TRDD3,TGTGCTCTTGGGGAAAGGCGCTCCTGGTTACTGGGGGCTTACACCGATAAACTCATCTTT,CALGERRSWLLGAYTDKLIF
TRDV2,medium-sized,TRDJ1,TRDD3,TGTGCCTGCGACGCTTTACTGGGGGATACGGACACCGATAAACTCATCTTT,CACDALLGDTDTDKLIF
TRDV2,medium-sized,TRDJ1,TRDD3,TGTGCCTGTGACACGCTGGGGGAACTGGACACCGATAAACTCATCTTT,CACDTLGELDTDKLIF
TRDV2,few,TRDJ3,TRDD3,TGTGCCTGTGACACCGTCAAGGGCCCTACTGGGGGCCGCAGCTCCTGGGACACCCGACAGATGTTTTTC,CACDTVKGPTGGRSSWDTRQMFF
TRDV2,.,TRDJ1,.,TGTGCCTGTGAGTGTACTCCTCAGGGGGGAAACGATAAACTCATCTTT,CACECTPQGGNDKLIF
TRDV2,medium-sized,TRDJ1,TRDD3,TGTGCCTGCGACACCCTGGGGGATCCCCACGCAGATAAACTCATCTTT,CACDTLGDPHADKLIF
TRDV2,medium-sized,TRDJ3,TRDD3,TGTGCCTGTGACCCTGTACTGGGGGATACTGGCTCCTGGGACACCCGACAGATGTTTTTC,CACDPVLGDTGSWDTRQMFF
TRDV2,medium-sized,TRDJ1,.,TGTGCCTGTGACACCATGGGGCCGGGCTCCACCGATAAACTCATCTTT,CACDTMGPGSTDKLIF
TRDV1,few,TRDJ1,TRDD3,TGTGCTCTTGGGGTCTGCTTCCTCCATGCTCTACTGGGGGATACGCCCACCGATAAACTCATCTTT,CALGVCFLHALLGDTPTDKLIF
TRDV1,medium-sized,TRDJ1,.,TGTGCTCTTGGGGAACCTCCCCCACCCCTTCTTCTTTGGCCATCGTACACCGATAAACTCATCTTT,CALGEPPPPLLLWPSYTDKLIF
TRDV2,few,TRDJ1,TRDD3,TGTGCCTGTGACACTCTTGAGCTGGGGGATACGATCGATAAACTCATCTTT,CACDTLELGDTIDKLIF
TRDV2,medium-sized,TRDJ1,TRDD3,TGTGCCTGTGACACGATGAACACTGGGGGATTACCAAATCGGTACACCGATAAACTCATCTTT,CACDTMNTGGLPNRYTDKLIF
TRDV2,.,TRDJ1,.,TGTGCCTGGGTGGCCCCGCCGGGTCTAGGGGCGTACACCGATAAACTCATCTTT,CAWVAPPGLGAYTDKLIF
TRDV2,few,TRDJ1,.,TGTGCCTGTGACACTCTGGAATACACCGATAAACTCATCTTT,CACDTLEYTDKLIF
TRDV2,medium-sized,TRDJ1,TRDD3,TGTGCCTGTGACACCGTCGGACTGGGGGATACTGGCACCGATAAACTCATCTTT,CACDTVGLGDTGTDKLIF